Listed here are 31 T cell receptor beta chains from one sample, sequenced in a study of siplizumab effects on memory and regulatory T cells. Sequenced by immunoSEQ multiplex PCR; TCRdb stores in-frame clones only, minus some. The table lists 100,000 or so clones, approximately 91% of them singletons. The specimen was CD4+ T cells sorted from blood. Source of these receptors: a human donor in good health.

The chain joins TRBV6-6 to TRBJ1-2, with a possible D match to TRBD1 (5 bases). This CDR3 contains 13 residues. CDR1 is MNHNY, CDR2 SVGAGI, per germline (reference sequence). V was trimmed by 2 bases and J by 5 bases, leaving 9 bases between them. The CDR3 sequence is CASSYPGQYGYTF. CDR3 DNA sequence: TGTGCCAGCAGTTACCCAGGGCAATATGGCTACACCTTC.

The V call is TRBV19, the J call TRBJ1-5, with a weak D call TRBD1 (6 bases). Germline V lookup: CDR1 LNHDA, CDR2 SQIVND (reference sequence). Trimming removed 1 base at V and 3 bases at J, with 10 bases between. The CDR3 consists of 15 residues. The CDR3 sequence is CASSIGGGDNQPQHF. CDR3 nucleotide sequence: TGTGCCAGTAGTATAGGAGGGGGAGACAATCAGCCCCAGCATTTT.

This chain links TRBV7-9 with TRBJ2-3; 8 nucleotides align to TRBD2. This CDR3 region has 14 residues. The V gene's germline CDR1 is SEHNR and CDR2 FQNEAQ (reference sequence). The V and J ends lost 5 bases and 1 base, in that order; junction bases with no gene match: 2. The CDR3 coding sequence is TGTGCCAGCAGCAATAGCGGGGGCACAGATACGCAGTATTTT. It specifies CASSNSGGTDTQYF.

This chain uses TRBV10-1 with TRBJ2-3, with TRBD1 identical over 8 bases. V shed 3 bases and J 2 bases; nucleotides not matched to a gene: 4. The CDR3 runs 15 residues. The germline CDR1 and CDR2 sequences are WNHNN and SYGVQD (reference sequence). In DNA, the CDR3 is TGCGCCAGCAGTGAAGGGACAGGCGTCACAGATACGCAGTATTTT. This gives the protein CASSEGTGVTDTQYF.

This sequence joins TRBV10-1 and TRBJ2-2; no reliable D call. The CDR3 runs 14 residues. Germline CDR1 WNHNN, CDR2 SYGVQD (reference sequence). V shed 6 bases and J shed 1 base, with 9 bases lying between them. CDR3 amino acids: CASSPDMNTGELFF. The CDR3 DNA is TGCGCCAGCAGCCCCGACATGAACACCGGGGAGCTGTTTTTT.

J is TRBJ2-5 and V is TRBV28, with D perhaps being TRBD1 or TRBD2 (5 bases each). This CDR3 contains 11 residues. The germline V gene encodes CDR1 MDHEN and CDR2 SYDVKM. Between the trimmed V and J ends, which lost 8 bases and 5 bases, there was a span of 9 bases. The CDR3 nucleotides read TGTGCCAGCCAGGGAGCTGAGACCCAGTACTTC. Translated, it gives CASQGAETQYF. The full variable domain, its missing parts supplied by reference TRBV28 and TRBJ2-5, is DVKVTQSSRYLVKRTGEKVFLECVQDMDHENMFWYRQDPGLGLRLIYFSYDVKMKEKGDIPEGYSVSREKKERFSLILESASTNQTSMYLCASQGAETQYFGPGTRLLVL.

V usage is TRBV5-4 and J usage is TRBJ1-1; TRBD1 matches at 7 bases. CDR3 size: 13 residues. V dropped 4 bases and J dropped 3; count of bases not matched to a gene: 3. The germline V gene encodes CDR1 SGHNT and CDR2 YYREEE (reference sequence). The CDR3 loop is CASSIDRDTEAFF. The CDR3 region has the DNA TGTGCCAGCAGCATTGACAGGGACACTGAAGCTTTCTTT.

V is TRBV7-2 and J is TRBJ2-1; D gene unclear. CDR3 length: 12 amino acids. The ends were cut back, 1 base at V and 8 bases at J, with 6 bases in the middle. Germline V gene data show CDR1 as SGHTA and CDR2 as FQGNSA. CDR3 in amino acids: CASSLGGYEQFF. DNA for the CDR3: TGTGCCAGCAGCTTAGGTGGGTATGAGCAGTTCTTC.

The V gene is TRBV5-1, the J gene TRBJ1-6, with TRBD1 matching over 7 bases. Germline assignment: CDR1 SGHRS and CDR2 YFSETQ. CDR3 length: 14 residues. V trimming: 4 bases; J trimming: 9 bases; junction bases outside the gene matches: 7. CDR3 in amino acids: CASSQGQPLSPLHF. CDR3 nucleotides: TGCGCCAGCAGCCAGGGACAGCCCCTTTCACCCCTCCACTTT.

The chain links TRBV18 to TRBJ1-1, with 7 nucleotides matching TRBD1. The CDR3 consists of 17 residues. The junction had 13 bases not matched to a gene; V was cut back by 5 bases and J by 1 base. Germline loops: CDR1 KGHSH, CDR2 LQKENI. CDR3 DNA sequence: TGTGCCAGCTCATCAACTCGAGTCAACAGGGGGAACACTGAAGCTTTCTTT. It is translated as CASSSTRVNRGNTEAFF.

The chain uses TRBV5-6 and TRBJ2-1; D gene unclear. The V gene lost 2 bases and the J gene lost 4 bases, with 7 bases spanning the gap. In germline, CDR1 is SGHDT, CDR2 YYEEEE. This CDR3 region has 13 residues. The DNA for the CDR3 is TGTGCCAGCAGCTTTGGTACGTACAATGAGCAGTTCTTC. Translation gives CASSFGTYNEQFF.

V is TRBV11-2 and J is TRBJ2-1, with no clear D. Trimming took 2 bases from V and 8 from J, leaving 13 bases between them. Germline values: CDR1 SGHAT, CDR2 FQNNGV. The CDR3 extends over 14 amino acids. The CDR3 spells CASSLRWNPDEQFF. For the CDR3, the DNA is TGTGCCAGCAGCTTACGCTGGAACCCGGATGAGCAGTTCTTC. The full variable domain, completed using reference TRBV11-2 and TRBJ2-1, is EAGVAQSPRYKIIEKRQSVAFWCNPISGHATLYWYQQILGQGPKLLIQFQNNGVVDDSQLPKDRFSAERLKGVDSTLKIQPAKLEDSAVYLCASSLRWNPDEQFFGPGTRLTVL.

The chain joins TRBV15 to TRBJ2-7, with TRBD2 as a possible D gene (6 bases). Germline V lookup: CDR1 LNHNV, CDR2 YYDKDF (reference sequence). V gave up 1 base and J gave up 3 bases, with 19 bases separating them. The CDR3 sequence is 17 residues long. CDR3 region: CATSRVTSTGGSYEQYF. Here the CDR3 DNA reads TGTGCCACCAGCAGAGTAACGTCCACCGGGGGAAGCTACGAGCAGTACTTC.

The chain joins TRBV10-3 to TRBJ2-5, with TRBD1 matching over 8 bases. The CDR3 is 15 residues long. The ends lost 2 bases at V and 4 bases at J; junction bases unmatched: 6. Germline V CDR1 and CDR2: ENHRY, SYGVKD. CDR3 sequence (DNA): TGTGCCATCAGTGAGCCGACAGGGGTAGGAGAGACCCAGTACTTC. Translation gives CAISEPTGVGETQYF.

The V and J genes are TRBV9 and TRBJ2-5, with 12 bases matching TRBD2. This CDR3 is built from 16 residues. V shed 2 bases and J 3 bases; nucleotides not matched to a gene: 5. Germline values: CDR1 SGDLS, CDR2 YYNGEE. The CDR3 region has the DNA TGTGCCAGCAGCGTCGGGACTAGCGGGTCAAAAGAGACCCAGTACTTC. This codes for CASSVGTSGSKETQYF.

The chain is built from TRBV6-5 and TRBJ2-7; perhaps TRBD2 as D (6 bases). Trimming took off 3 bases at V and 3 bases at J, with 9 bases between the two ends. This CDR3 comprises 13 residues. Germline values: CDR1 MNHEY, CDR2 SVGAGI. This chain's CDR3 is CASSYGTRYEQYF. In nucleotides, the CDR3 is TGTGCCAGCAGTTATGGGACTCGCTACGAGCAGTACTTC.

This chain connects TRBV19 to TRBJ1-4; D is undetermined. V shed 1 base and J shed 0 bases, with 3 bases lying between them. The CDR3 has 14 amino acids. Germline loops: CDR1 LNHDA, CDR2 SQIVND (reference sequence). The CDR3 DNA follows: TGTGCCAGTAGTATAGGTACAACTAATGAAAAACTGTTTTTT. Translation: CASSIGTTNEKLFF. The complete variable domain, with remaining parts taken from reference TRBV19 and TRBJ1-4, reads DGGITQSPKYLFRKEGQNVTLSCEQNLNHDAMYWYRQDPGQGLRLIYYSQIVNDFQKGDIAEGYSVSREKKESFPLTVTSAQKNPTAFYLCASSIGTTNEKLFFGSGTQLSVL.

The rearrangement uses TRBV5-1 and TRBJ2-5; tentatively, D is TRBD2 (6 bases). The V end was cut by 0 bases, the J end by 3 bases, with 12 bases between. Germline CDR1 and CDR2: SGHRS and YFSETQ. CDR3 length: 15 amino acids. For the CDR3, the DNA is TGCGCCAGCAGCTTGGCACCGGGACTCAAAGAGACCCAGTACTTC. Translation: CASSLAPGLKETQYF.

The chain employs TRBV4-1 and TRBJ2-1; the D gene is possibly TRBD2 (6 bases). Germline CDR1 and CDR2: MGHRA and YSYEKL. V was pared by 5 bases and J by 0 bases, with 14 bases between. The CDR3 is 16 amino acids. The CDR3 bases are TGCGCCAGCAGCGCAAAACGGGGGACCTCCTACAATGAGCAGTTCTTC. Protein sequence: CASSAKRGTSYNEQFF.

V and J are TRBV27 and TRBJ1-2; 9 positions agree with TRBD1. The germline V gene has CDR1 MNHEY and CDR2 SMNVEV (reference sequence). The CDR3 spans 16 residues. V was clipped by 4 bases and J by 6 bases; unmatched bases: 12. CDR3 amino acids: CASSSSHRGQKNGYTF. CDR3 in DNA: TGTGCCAGCAGTTCTTCTCACAGGGGGCAGAAAAATGGCTACACCTTC.

V is TRBV5-4 and J is TRBJ2-3; unclear D gene. The V end lost 0 bases, the J end lost 0 bases, and 8 bases lay between the germline ends. The CDR3 contains 15 residues. The germline gives CDR1 SGHNT, CDR2 YYREEE (reference sequence). This chain's CDR3 is CASSLGRTSTDTQYF. The CDR3 nucleotides read TGTGCCAGCAGCTTGGGGCGTACTAGCACAGATACGCAGTATTTT.

This sequence joins TRBV5-1 and TRBJ2-2, with D possibly being TRBD2 (6 bases). V was shortened by 4 bases and J by 7 bases, with 11 bases between the two germline ends. This CDR3 is 13 amino acids long. Germline assignment: CDR1 SGHRS and CDR2 YFSETQ. The CDR3 DNA reads TGCGCCAGCAGCCCCTGGGGGGACGGGGAGCTGTTTTTT. Its translation: CASSPWGDGELFF.

The rearrangement links TRBV14 to TRBJ2-7; D could derive from TRBD1 or TRBD2 (5 bases each). From germline, CDR1 is SGHDN and CDR2 FVKESK. Trimming left V 8 bases short and J 3 bases short, with 8 bases between. This CDR3 is built from 11 residues. The CDR3 bases are TGTGCCAGCGGGGGAGACTACGAGCAGTACTTC. This translates into CASGGDYEQYF.

The chain uses TRBV28 and TRBJ1-2; TRBD1 agrees at 8 bases. Germline CDR1 reads MDHEN; CDR2 reads SYDVKM. With V trimmed by 5 bases and J by 7 bases, 9 bases remained unmatched. The CDR3 runs 14 residues. DNA of the CDR3: TGTGCCAGCAGTGCGGGACAGGTAGTAGGTGGCTACACCTTC. This encodes CASSAGQVVGGYTF.

The chain joins TRBV7-3 to TRBJ2-3, with D tentatively TRBD2 (5 bases). The germline CDR1 and CDR2 sequences are SGHTA and FQGTGA. The CDR3 spans 13 residues. V gave up 5 bases and J gave up 4 bases, with 10 bases separating them. CDR3 residues: CASSTTGADTQYF. As DNA, the CDR3 is TGTGCCAGCAGCACCACCGGGGCAGATACGCAGTATTTT.

V gene TRBV19 combines with J gene TRBJ2-2, with D possibly being TRBD2 (6 bases). This CDR3 is 15 amino acids long. The V gene's germline CDR1 is LNHDA and CDR2 SQIVND (reference sequence). V lost 4 bases and J lost 7, with 16 bases in between. The chain's CDR3 is CASSTATGGVGELFF. CDR3 DNA sequence: TGTGCCAGTAGTACCGCAACAGGAGGGGTCGGGGAGCTGTTTTTT.

The chain couples TRBV6-1 to TRBJ2-7; TRBD1 aligns across 8 bases. V shed 7 bases and J 0 bases; nucleotides not matched to a gene: 8. Germline values: CDR1 MNHNS, CDR2 SASEGT. The CDR3 totals 15 residues. CDR3 sequence: CASNRGQGDSYEQYF. CDR3 nucleotides: TGTGCCAGCAATAGAGGACAGGGAGACTCCTACGAGCAGTACTTC.

This chain joins TRBV7-7 and TRBJ2-1, with 13 bases that match TRBD2. Germline CDR1 SSHAT, CDR2 FNYEAQ (reference sequence). The CDR3 runs 15 residues. With 5 bases clipped from V and 6 bases from J, the junction kept 4 bases outside the gene matches. CDR3 in DNA: TGTGCCAGCAGCATGGGACTAGCGGGATTCAATGAGCAGTTCTTC. This sequence encodes CASSMGLAGFNEQFF.

The chain combines TRBV11-2 with TRBJ1-3, with 10 bases lining up with TRBD1. The CDR3 consists of 15 residues. The V gene end was trimmed by 6 bases and the J gene end by 2 bases; junction bases not matched to a gene: 4. Germline V lookup: CDR1 SGHAT, CDR2 FQNNGV. DNA for the CDR3: TGTGCCAGCAGATCCGACAGGGGGCCTGGAAACACCATATATTTT. Amino acids: CASRSDRGPGNTIYF.

DNA of the CDR3: TGTGCCAGCAGTCCCCTCGACAGGGGTTCCTACAATGAGCAGTTCTTC. Its translation is CASSPLDRGSYNEQFF. The chain recombines TRBV27 with TRBJ2-1; 8 positions agree with TRBD1. J lost 1 base, V lost 5 bases, and 7 bases had no gene match. Germline V gene sequence: CDR1 MNHEY, CDR2 SMNVEV (reference sequence). The CDR3 totals 16 residues.

V gene TRBV7-2 combines with J gene TRBJ2-5; 9 nucleotides agree with TRBD2. The germline CDR1 and CDR2 sequences are SGHTA and FQGNSA. The CDR3 totals 16 residues. V gave up 0 bases and J gave up 1 base; unmatched junction bases: 3. The CDR3 DNA reads as TGTGCCAGCAGCTTAGCGCGGGGGGGCGGCCAAGAGACCCAGTACTTC. As protein: CASSLARGGGQETQYF. Based on the CDR3 plus reference TRBV7-2 and TRBJ2-5, the full variable domain is GAGVSQSPSNKVTEKGKDVELRCDPISGHTALYWYRQSLGQGLEFLIYFQGNSAPDKSGLPSDRFSAERTGGSVSTLTIQRTQQEDSAVYLCASSLARGGGQETQYFGPGTRLLVL.